This T cell receptor beta chain emerged from a study of control samples from healthy donors and cancer patients. Between the trimmed V and J ends, which lost 7 bases and 10 bases, there was a span of 17 bases. CDR1 is MNHEY, CDR2 SVGAGI, per germline. This CDR3 spans 14 amino acids. Assay: immunoSEQ multiplex PCR; the TCRdb copy retains only in-frame clones and omits some. Found here are 120,000 to 150,000 clones, approximately 90% of them singletons; the top ten hold approximately 8.6%. This clone has a single count. The source of this sequence is a woman aged 25 to 39 in good health. The specimen was blood. The rearrangement uses TRBV6-5 and TRBJ1-6; D possibly corresponds to TRBD1 (6 bases). CDR3 sequence: CASNIQGQGSPLHF. The DNA of the CDR3 is TGTGCCAGCAATATACAGGGCCAGGGGTCACCCCTCCACTTT.